This TCR beta chain was sequenced in a study of graft-versus-host responses after intestinal transplantation. For the study at large: Transplants were multivisceral, liver-intestinal, or isolated intestinal.

Samples of marrow taken after transplant originated at the posterior iliac crest or some other site. The germline gives CDR1 MNHEY, CDR2 SMNVEV (reference sequence). With V trimmed by 1 base and J by 2 bases, 1 base remained unmatched. This CDR3 has 14 amino acids. Assay: immunoSEQ multiplex PCR; the TCRdb copy retains only in-frame clones and omits some. The sample holds 65,000 to 85,000 clones, roughly 90% seen once. The sequencing here drew on bone marrow, taken around 720 days after intestinal transplantation. The clonotype comes from a human patient who received an intestinal transplant, so some T cells may come from the graft donor. The genes are TRBV27 and TRBJ2-5, with TRBD1 matching over 7 bases. CDR3 region: CASSLLGQQETQYF. The CDR3 DNA follows: TGTGCCAGCAGTTTATTGGGACAGCAAGAGACCCAGTACTTC.